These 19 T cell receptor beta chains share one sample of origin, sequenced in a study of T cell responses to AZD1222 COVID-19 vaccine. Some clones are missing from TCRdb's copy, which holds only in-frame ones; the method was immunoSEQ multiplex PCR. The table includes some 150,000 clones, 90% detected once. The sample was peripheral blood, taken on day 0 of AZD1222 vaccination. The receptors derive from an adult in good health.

CDR3 sequence: CASSTPTGPYGYTF. The CDR3, as DNA: TGTGCCAGCAGCACGCCGACAGGGCCGTATGGCTACACCTTC. The genes are TRBV7-2 and TRBJ1-2, with 7 nucleotides matching TRBD1. CDR3 length equals 14 residues. The junction had 8 bases not matched to a gene; V was cut back by 5 bases and J by 5 bases. Per germline, CDR1 SGHTA and CDR2 FQGNSA.

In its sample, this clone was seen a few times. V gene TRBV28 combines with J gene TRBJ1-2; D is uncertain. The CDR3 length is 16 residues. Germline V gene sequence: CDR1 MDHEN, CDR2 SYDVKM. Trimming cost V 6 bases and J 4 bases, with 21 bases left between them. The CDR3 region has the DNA TGTGCCAGCAGCGAGGCGGTAGGGATTGTAGGCTATGGCTACACCTTC. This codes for CASSEAVGIVGYGYTF.

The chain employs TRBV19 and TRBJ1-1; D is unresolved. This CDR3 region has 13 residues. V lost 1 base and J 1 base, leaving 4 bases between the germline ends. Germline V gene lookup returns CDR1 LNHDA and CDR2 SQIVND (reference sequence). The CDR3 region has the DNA TGTGCCAGTAGTATAGCGAAGAACACTGAAGCTTTCTTT. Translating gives CASSIAKNTEAFF.

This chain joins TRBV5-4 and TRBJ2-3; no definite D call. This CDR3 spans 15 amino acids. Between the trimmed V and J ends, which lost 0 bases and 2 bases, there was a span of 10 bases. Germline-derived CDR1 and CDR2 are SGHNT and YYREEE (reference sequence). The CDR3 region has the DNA TGTGCCAGCAGCTTGGGACGAGGCCTCACAGATACGCAGTATTTT. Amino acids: CASSLGRGLTDTQYF.

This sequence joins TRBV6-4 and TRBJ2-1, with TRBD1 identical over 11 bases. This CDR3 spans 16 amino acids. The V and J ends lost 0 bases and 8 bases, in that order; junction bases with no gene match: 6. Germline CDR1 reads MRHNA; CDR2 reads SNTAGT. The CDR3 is CASSDSGTGGVDEQFF. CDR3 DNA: TGTGCCAGCAGTGACTCCGGGACAGGGGGGGTAGATGAGCAGTTCTTC.

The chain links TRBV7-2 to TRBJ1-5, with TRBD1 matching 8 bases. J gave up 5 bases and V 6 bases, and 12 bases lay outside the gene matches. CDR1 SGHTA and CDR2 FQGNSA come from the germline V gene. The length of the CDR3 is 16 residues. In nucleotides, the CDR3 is TGTGCCAGCAGTATGACCACCCAGGGGGCTTATCAGCCCCAGCATTTT. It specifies CASSMTTQGAYQPQHF.

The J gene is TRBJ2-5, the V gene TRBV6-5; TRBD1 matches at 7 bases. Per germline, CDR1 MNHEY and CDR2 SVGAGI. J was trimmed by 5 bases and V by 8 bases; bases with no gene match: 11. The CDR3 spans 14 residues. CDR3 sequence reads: CASQHTDRDETQYF. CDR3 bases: TGTGCCAGCCAACATACCGACAGGGACGAGACCCAGTACTTC.

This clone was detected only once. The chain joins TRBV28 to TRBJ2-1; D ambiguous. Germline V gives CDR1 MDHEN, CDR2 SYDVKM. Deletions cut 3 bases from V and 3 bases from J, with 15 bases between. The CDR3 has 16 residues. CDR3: CASSFLQTVGYNEQFF. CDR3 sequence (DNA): TGTGCCAGCAGTTTTCTCCAGACGGTCGGCTACAATGAGCAGTTCTTC.

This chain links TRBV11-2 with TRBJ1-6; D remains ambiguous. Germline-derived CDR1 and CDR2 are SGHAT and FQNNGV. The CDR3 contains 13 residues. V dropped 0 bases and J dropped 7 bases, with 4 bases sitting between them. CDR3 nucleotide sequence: TGTGCCAGCAGCTTAGATAGAAATTCACCCCTCCACTTT. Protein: CASSLDRNSPLHF.

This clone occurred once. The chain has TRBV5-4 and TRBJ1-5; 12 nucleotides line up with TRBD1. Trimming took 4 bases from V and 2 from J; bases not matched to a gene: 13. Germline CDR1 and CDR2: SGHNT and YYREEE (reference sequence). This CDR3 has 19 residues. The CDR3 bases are TGTGCCAGCAGCCTTACCGGGACAGGGGGCGTTATTGGCAATCAGCCCCAGCATTTT. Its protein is CASSLTGTGGVIGNQPQHF.

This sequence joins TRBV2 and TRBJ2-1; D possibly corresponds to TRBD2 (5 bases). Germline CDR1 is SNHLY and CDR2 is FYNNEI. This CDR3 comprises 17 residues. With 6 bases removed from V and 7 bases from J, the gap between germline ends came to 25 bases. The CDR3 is CASRPVDSSLTKNEQFF. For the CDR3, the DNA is TGTGCCAGCAGACCGGTGGACTCCTCTCTCACAAAAAATGAGCAGTTCTTC.

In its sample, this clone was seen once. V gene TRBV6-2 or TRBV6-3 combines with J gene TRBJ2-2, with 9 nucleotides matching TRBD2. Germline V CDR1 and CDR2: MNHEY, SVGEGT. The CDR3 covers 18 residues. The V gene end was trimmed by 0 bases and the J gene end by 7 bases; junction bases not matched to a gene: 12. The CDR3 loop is CASSYSAFGAGGIGELFF. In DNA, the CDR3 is TGTGCCAGCAGTTACTCGGCATTTGGAGCGGGAGGCATCGGGGAGCTGTTTTTT.

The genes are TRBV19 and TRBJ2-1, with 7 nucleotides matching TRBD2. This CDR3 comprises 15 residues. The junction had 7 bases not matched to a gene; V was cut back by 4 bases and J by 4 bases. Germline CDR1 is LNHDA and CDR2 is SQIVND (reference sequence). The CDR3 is CASSSPLREYNEQFF. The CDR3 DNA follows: TGTGCCAGTAGTAGCCCCTTGCGGGAGTACAATGAGCAGTTCTTC.

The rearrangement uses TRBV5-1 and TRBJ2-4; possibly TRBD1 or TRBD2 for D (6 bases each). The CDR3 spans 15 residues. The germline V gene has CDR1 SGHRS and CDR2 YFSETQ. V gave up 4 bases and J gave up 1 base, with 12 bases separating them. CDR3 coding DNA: TGCGCCAGCAGCCCGAGGGGGGCGGCCAAAAACATTCAGTACTTC. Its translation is CASSPRGAAKNIQYF.

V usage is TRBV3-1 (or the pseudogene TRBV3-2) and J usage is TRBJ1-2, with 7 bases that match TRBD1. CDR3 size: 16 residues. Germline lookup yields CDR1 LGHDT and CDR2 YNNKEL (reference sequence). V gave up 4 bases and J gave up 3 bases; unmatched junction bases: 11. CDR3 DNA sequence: TGTGCCAGCAGCCGGGGAGCGGGACAGCCGCACTATGGCTACACCTTC. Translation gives CASSRGAGQPHYGYTF.

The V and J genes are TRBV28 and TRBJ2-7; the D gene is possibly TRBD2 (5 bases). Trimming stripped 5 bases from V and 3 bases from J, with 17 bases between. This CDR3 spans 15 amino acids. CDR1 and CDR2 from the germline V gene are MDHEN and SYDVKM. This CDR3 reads CASSGGPPRNYEQYF. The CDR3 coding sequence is TGTGCCAGCAGTGGAGGCCCACCAAGGAACTACGAGCAGTACTTC.

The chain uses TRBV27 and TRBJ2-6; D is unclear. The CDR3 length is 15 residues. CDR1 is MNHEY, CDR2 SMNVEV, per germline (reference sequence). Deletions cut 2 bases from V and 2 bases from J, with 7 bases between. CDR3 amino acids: CASSLGQAGANVLTF. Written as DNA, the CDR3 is TGTGCCAGCAGTTTAGGCCAGGCTGGGGCCAACGTCCTGACTTTC.

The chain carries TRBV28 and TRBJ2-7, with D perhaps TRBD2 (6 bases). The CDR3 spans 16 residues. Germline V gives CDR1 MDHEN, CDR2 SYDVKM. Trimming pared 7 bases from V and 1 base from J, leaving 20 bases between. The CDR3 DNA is TGTGCCAGCACCCCTCGTATAGCGGTTGGTTCCTACGAGCAGTACTTC. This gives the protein CASTPRIAVGSYEQYF.

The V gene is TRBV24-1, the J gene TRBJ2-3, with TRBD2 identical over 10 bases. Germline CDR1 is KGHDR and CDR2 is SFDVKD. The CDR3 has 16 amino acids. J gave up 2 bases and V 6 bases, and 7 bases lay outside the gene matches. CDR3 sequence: CATSPGLAEPTDTQYF. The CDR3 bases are TGTGCCACCAGTCCTGGACTAGCGGAACCCACAGATACGCAGTATTTT.